This TCR beta chain is drawn from a study of read filtering for tumor transcriptome and immune sequencing. Sampling of bone marrow took place during active disease in every patient. CDR1 and CDR2 (germline): MNHEY, SVGAGI. This CDR3 spans 15 amino acids. The V end was cut by 0 bases, the J end by 5 bases, with 14 bases between. This clonotype was recorded a few times. This library used around 400 ng RNA and molecular barcoded adaptors spanning alpha/delta and beta/gamma chains. One entry per CDR3 protein results from TCRdb running MiXCR on the reads. This sample yields approximately 58,000 distinct CDR3 sequences, of which around 12% are seen a single time; roughly 17% belongs to the top ten.

The rearrangement links TRBV6-5 to TRBJ2-7, with a possible D match to TRBD2 (6 bases). The sequenced material came from a population of CD138-negative cells sorted from bone marrow. This TCR derives from a donor at least 40 years old with multiple myeloma. The DNA for the CDR3 is TGTGCCAGCAGTTACTCGTCCGGGGGAGGCCACGAGCAGTACTTC. Translated: CASSYSSGGGHEQYF.